Listed here are 6 T cell receptor beta chains from one sample, sequenced in a study of blood T cell repertoires in COVID-19. Repertoires were generated with immunoSEQ multiplex PCR, while TCRdb's copy carries only in-frame clones and drops some. This table holds 250,000 or so clones, roughly 84% found once. The specimen was peripheral blood. All receptors derive from a man in his 60s with acute or convalescent COVID-19.

Only one count was recorded for this clone. The chain joins TRBV5-5 to TRBJ1-6; maybe TRBD1 (6 bases). The germline V gene encodes CDR1 SGHKS and CDR2 YYEKEE (reference sequence). This CDR3 spans 16 amino acids. V gave up 4 bases and J gave up 7 bases, with 18 bases separating them. In DNA form, the CDR3 reads TGTGCCAGCAGCCCAGATGCCGGGACACAGAATTCACCCCTCCACTTT. This translates into CASSPDAGTQNSPLHF.

In this sample, this clone turned up once. The gene calls are TRBV10-2 and TRBJ1-3, with D perhaps TRBD1 (5 bases). Per the germline V gene, CDR1 is WSHSY and CDR2 is SAAADI. The V end was cut by 7 bases, the J end by 2 bases, with 9 bases between. The CDR3 consists of 13 residues. The CDR3 sequence: CASIGHPGNTIYF. CDR3 in DNA: TGCGCCAGCATTGGACATCCTGGAAACACCATATATTTT.

V usage is TRBV6-5 and J usage is TRBJ1-2; TRBD1 matches at 7 bases. Per germline, CDR1 MNHEY and CDR2 SVGAGI. This CDR3 contains 14 residues. Germline trimming cut 8 bases from V and 4 bases from J; bases unmatched to any gene: 10. CDR3 amino acids: CASFEGQTLYGYTF. The CDR3 nucleotides read TGTGCCAGCTTTGAGGGACAGACTCTCTATGGCTACACCTTC.

The rearrangement joins TRBV7-9 to TRBJ2-7; TRBD1 might be the D (6 bases). V was trimmed by 6 bases and J by 7 bases, leaving 31 bases between them. The CDR3 sequence is 18 residues long. The V gene's germline CDR1 is SEHNR and CDR2 FQNEAQ (reference sequence). The CDR3: CASSSVLGAGQSRKEQYF. DNA for the CDR3: TGTGCCAGCAGTTCAGTTTTGGGGGCCGGACAGAGCCGTAAGGAGCAGTACTTC.

V and J are TRBV20-1 and TRBJ2-7, with D unclear. CDR1 DFQATT and CDR2 SNEGSKA come from the germline V gene (reference sequence). The CDR3 has 11 residues. V was clipped by 0 bases and J by 4 bases, with 4 bases between them. As DNA, the CDR3 is TGCAGTGCTAGAGAAGAGTACGAGCAGTACTTC. This encodes CSAREEYEQYF.

This clone showed up just a few times. The V and J genes are TRBV9 and TRBJ2-1, with a weak D call TRBD2 (5 bases). CDR1 and CDR2 from the germline V gene are SGDLS and YYNGEE. This CDR3 is built from 15 residues. The V end was cut by 0 bases, the J end by 5 bases, with 12 bases between. CDR3 sequence: CASSVVPGINNEQFF. DNA of the CDR3: TGTGCCAGCAGCGTAGTTCCCGGGATTAACAATGAGCAGTTCTTC.